The source of this T cell receptor beta chain is a study of blood T cells in healthy people across ages. Regarding the study as a whole: Aged donors had fewer naive CD4+ cells and lower diversity than long-lived donors.

Primers used in a second PCR of about 6 to 11 cycles were a sample-barcoded 5' primer and a J-beta primer mix. Each single sample gave us at least 2.5 million CDR3-containing paired-end reads. MiXCR was run by TCRdb on the 5' RACE reads, yielding one entry per CDR3 protein. The sample carries 1.4 million or so distinct CDR3 sequences, 42% recorded once. A remark on this clonotype: Its cognate antigen is unknown.

There were healthy Caucasian individuals from Russia, aged 6 to 90, serving as donors. V trimming: 8 bases; J trimming: 2 bases; junction bases outside the gene matches: 6. This CDR3 has 13 residues. Per germline, CDR1 SQVTM and CDR2 ANQGSEA. The receptor's source is a woman in her late teens or twenties in good health. Sequenced: blood. The rearrangement joins TRBV29-1 to TRBJ2-3, with TRBD2 matching 8 bases. The CDR3 nucleotides are TGCAGCTTAGCGGGGCCCCTCACAGATACGCAGTATTTT. This codes for CSLAGPLTDTQYF.